Included here is one T cell receptor beta chain sequence, with context. Its antigen is undetermined. Per the germline V gene, CDR1 is SGHTA and CDR2 is FQGNSA. The CDR3 has 15 residues. Trimming stripped 4 bases from V and 7 bases from J, with 16 bases between. Preparation of the TCRbeta library was carried out with unique molecular identifiers. TCRdb called the PCR reads again in MiXCR, with one record for every CDR3 protein. The sample carries approximately 630,000 distinct CDR3 sequences, roughly 14% recorded once. The data were obtained in a study of T-cell reconstitution after alpha-beta-depleted transplantation in children. Study-level points and caveats: The origin of high day-60 TCRbeta diversity in some patients lay in surviving recipient T cells and thymic progenitors. At around two months after transplant, the alpha-beta T cells were reportedly derived from several hundred expanded clones that came from non-depleted graft cells. From newly produced T cells came most of the T-cell counts and diversity one year after transplant.

This receptor was taken from a girl aged 2-9 years with congenital amegakaryocytic thrombocytopenia, due to receive a stem cell transplant. The sequencing here drew on PBMCs, taken before TCRalphabeta/CD19-depleted stem cell transplant. The chain couples TRBV7-2 to TRBJ2-2; D ambiguous. The CDR3 protein is CASSSQSRRGGELFF. For the CDR3, the DNA is TGTGCCAGCAGCTCCCAGTCTAGACGAGGCGGGGAGCTGTTTTTT.